The 16 T cell receptor beta chains presented below share a single source sample, sequenced in a study of OX40 agonist ivuxolimab in advanced cancers. The method was the immunoSEQ multiplex PCR assay. The clones in this table, taken by TCRdb from immuneACCESS, are in-frame only. Not every clone is retained; where verified, under half of the shortfall comes from an unresolved V gene, and the cause of the rest is unknown. This sample holds 90,000 to 100,000 clones; 70% to 90% were observed only once. Over 0.65% of the sample is taken by the ten largest. Sequencing used CD4+ or CD8+ T cells sorted from blood, obtained in a trial of the OX40 agonist ivuxolimab. Receptors originate from an adult with an advanced solid tumor such as melanoma, head and neck, liver or kidney cancer.

This clone has a single count. The chain uses TRBV10-3 and TRBJ2-7; D possibly uses TRBD1 or TRBD2 (5 bases each). The ends were cut back, 4 bases at V and 0 bases at J, with 10 bases in the middle. The CDR3 loop spans 14 amino acids. CDR1 and CDR2 from the germline V gene are ENHRY and SYGVKD. The CDR3, as DNA: TGTGCCATCAGTGGGGACGTCAGCTCCTACGAGCAGTACTTC. Its translation is CAISGDVSSYEQYF.

The rearrangement joins TRBV20-1 to TRBJ2-3, with D unresolved. Trimming left V 7 bases short and J 0 bases short, with 5 bases between. The CDR3 covers 11 residues. Germline CDR1 reads DFQATT; CDR2 reads SNEGSKA (reference sequence). The CDR3 nucleotides are TGCAGTGGAGCTAGCACAGATACGCAGTATTTT. Protein: CSGASTDTQYF.

The CDR3 loop is CASSLLPGEETQYF. In DNA form, the CDR3 reads TGCGCCAGCAGCTTGTTACCGGGAGAAGAGACCCAGTACTTC. This chain links TRBV5-1 with TRBJ2-5, with a weak D call TRBD2 (6 bases). The CDR3 runs to 14 residues. Germline V lookup: CDR1 SGHRS, CDR2 YFSETQ. Trimming shortened V by 1 base and J by 3 bases, and 10 bases separated the two germline ends.

This clone showed up just once. CDR3 DNA sequence: TGTGCCAGCAGTCTACTACCGAATGAGCAGTTCTTC. Translating it yields CASSLLPNEQFF. V and J are TRBV28 and TRBJ2-1; the D is unclear. Per germline, CDR1 MDHEN and CDR2 SYDVKM. The CDR3 spans 12 residues. Trimming pared 5 bases from V and 7 bases from J, leaving 9 bases between.

V gene TRBV7-2 combines with J gene TRBJ2-5; unclear D gene. CDR1 is SGHTA, CDR2 FQGNSA, per germline. This CDR3 is built from 14 residues. V was trimmed by 6 bases and J by 9 bases, leaving 20 bases between them. CDR3 in amino acids: CASRTTAGLAAQYF. The CDR3 DNA sequence: TGTGCCAGCAGGACCACGGCTGGGTTGGCGGCCCAGTACTTC.

This chain joins TRBV19 and TRBJ2-7; 8 nucleotides agree with TRBD1. V lost 1 base to trimming and J lost 6 bases; unmatched junction nucleotides: 8. Germline V gene sequence: CDR1 LNHDA, CDR2 SQIVND (reference sequence). CDR3 length: 15 amino acids. CDR3 DNA: TGTGCCAGTAGTATAGTGACAGGGGAACGAGCCGAGCAGTACTTC. Residues: CASSIVTGERAEQYF.

This clone was found a few times. The V call is TRBV28, the J call TRBJ1-1, with 9 positions matching TRBD1. Germline V gene sequence: CDR1 MDHEN, CDR2 SYDVKM. The CDR3 has 15 residues. J was trimmed by 5 bases and V by 4 bases; bases with no gene match: 8. The CDR3 loop reads CASSSGDRVGTEAFF. DNA of the CDR3: TGTGCCAGCAGTTCCGGGGACAGGGTCGGTACTGAAGCTTTCTTT.

This chain uses TRBV7-2 with TRBJ1-1, with D possibly TRBD1 on 5 matching bases. CDR1 and CDR2 from the germline V gene are SGHTA and FQGNSA. Trimming left V 3 bases short and J 7 bases short, with 9 bases between. The CDR3 extends over 12 amino acids. This CDR3 is CASSFDGGEAFF. CDR3 nucleotide sequence: TGTGCCAGCAGCTTTGACGGGGGTGAAGCTTTCTTT.

In its sample, this clone was seen a few times. V usage is TRBV20-1 and J usage is TRBJ1-2; D is unclear. Germline V CDR1 and CDR2: DFQATT, SNEGSKA (reference sequence). The V end lost 6 bases, the J end lost 8 bases, and 13 bases lay between the germline ends. The CDR3 length is 11 residues. The DNA for the CDR3 is TGCAGTGCCCCCCAGCTGGGGGGCTACACCTTC. It is translated as CSAPQLGGYTF.

CDR3 in amino acids: CASSWDQRYGYTF. The CDR3 DNA follows: TGTGCCAGCAGCTGGGATCAACGGTATGGCTACACCTTC. This chain uses TRBV5-5 with TRBJ1-2; D call uncertain. V was cut by 3 bases and J by 5 bases, with 11 bases left in between. This CDR3 is built from 13 residues. Germline lookup yields CDR1 SGHKS and CDR2 YYEKEE (reference sequence).

This rearrangement joins TRBV28 to TRBJ2-3; D may be TRBD2 (5 bases). This CDR3 region has 15 residues. Trimming stripped 5 bases from V and 4 bases from J, with 16 bases between. Germline V lookup: CDR1 MDHEN, CDR2 SYDVKM. Here the CDR3 reads CASSPPGSLADTQYF. The CDR3 DNA sequence: TGTGCCAGCAGTCCCCCGGGGTCGTTGGCAGATACGCAGTATTTT. The entire variable domain, with the rest obtained from reference TRBV28 and TRBJ2-3, is as follows: DVKVTQSSRYLVKRTGEKVFLECVQDMDHENMFWYRQDPGLGLRLIYFSYDVKMKEKGDIPEGYSVSREKKERFSLILESASTNQTSMYLCASSPPGSLADTQYFGPGTRLTVL.

This sequence joins TRBV7-9 and TRBJ2-3, with a possible D match to TRBD1 (6 bases). Germline V gene lookup returns CDR1 SEHNR and CDR2 FQNEAQ (reference sequence). V was shortened by 5 bases and J by 4 bases, with 16 bases between the two germline ends. This CDR3 has 15 residues. The CDR3 sequence is CASSERGGVADTQYF. In nucleotides, the CDR3 is TGTGCCAGCAGCGAGAGAGGGGGAGTTGCAGATACGCAGTATTTT. The whole variable domain, filled in from reference TRBV7-9 and TRBJ2-3, reads DTGVSQNPRHKITKRGQNVTFRCDPISEHNRLYWYRQTLGQGPEFLTYFQNEAQLEKSRLLSDRFSAERPKGSFSTLEIQRTEQGDSAMYLCASSERGGVADTQYFGPGTRLTVL.

The genes are TRBV27 and TRBJ2-1; D is possibly TRBD2 (7 bases). This CDR3 has 15 amino acids. Trimming cost V 5 bases and J 5 bases, with 16 bases left between them. Germline CDR1 is MNHEY and CDR2 is SMNVEV (reference sequence). The CDR3: CASSSAGASNNEQFF. As DNA, the CDR3 is TGTGCCAGCAGTAGCGCGGGGGCTAGCAACAATGAGCAGTTCTTC.

This chain uses TRBV5-1 with TRBJ2-2, with a possible D match to TRBD1 (6 bases). Germline V gene sequence: CDR1 SGHRS, CDR2 YFSETQ. V was cut by 4 bases and J by 6 bases, with 16 bases left in between. The CDR3 is 15 amino acids. CDR3 bases: TGCGCCAGCAGCCCCCAGGGGAATGAGGCCGGGGAGCTGTTTTTT. Its protein is CASSPQGNEAGELFF.

V gene TRBV18 combines with J gene TRBJ2-1, with D unresolved. With 6 bases removed from V and 1 base from J, the gap between germline ends came to 10 bases. Per the germline V gene, CDR1 is KGHSH and CDR2 is LQKENI. The CDR3 sequence is 14 residues long. The DNA of the CDR3 is TGTGCCAGCTCCCCCCCGGCTTCCTACAATGAGCAGTTCTTC. As protein: CASSPPASYNEQFF.

The chain joins TRBV9 to TRBJ2-7; D remains unclear. The V gene lost 2 bases and the J gene lost 2 bases, with 11 bases spanning the gap. This CDR3 is built from 14 residues. Germline V lookup: CDR1 SGDLS, CDR2 YYNGEE. Written as DNA, the CDR3 is TGTGCCAGCAGCGTTGGGCCGTCCACCTACGAGCAGTACTTC. Translation gives CASSVGPSTYEQYF. Full variable domain (remainder filled in from reference TRBV9 and TRBJ2-7): DSGVTQTPKHLITATGQRVTLRCSPRSGDLSVYWYQQSLDQGLQFLIQYYNGEERAKGNILERFSAQQFPDLHSELNLSSLELGDSALYFCASSVGPSTYEQYFGPGTRLTVT.